These 30 T cell receptor beta chains share one sample of origin, sequenced in a study of T cell responses to AZD1222 COVID-19 vaccine. Sequenced by immunoSEQ multiplex PCR; TCRdb stores in-frame clones only, minus some. Of around 150,000 clones listed, more than 80% are singletons. Specimen: peripheral blood, collected 28 days after the second AZD1222 dose. These receptors were collected from an adult who received the AZD1222 COVID-19 vaccine.

The chain couples TRBV2 to TRBJ2-2; 11 bases align to TRBD2. Germline loops: CDR1 SNHLY, CDR2 FYNNEI. The CDR3 extends over 15 amino acids. The trim removed 7 bases at V and 2 bases at J, leaving 3 bases unmatched. This CDR3 is CASTGTSGNTGELFF. The CDR3 DNA sequence: TGTGCCAGCACCGGGACTAGCGGTAACACCGGGGAGCTGTTTTTT.

This chain uses TRBV18 with TRBJ2-7; 10 positions match TRBD2. The germline CDR1 and CDR2 sequences are KGHSH and LQKENI. With V trimmed by 6 bases and J by 2 bases, 13 bases remained unmatched. The CDR3 length is 17 residues. CDR3 DNA sequence: TGTGCCAGCTCCGAACTATCTGGGACTAGCGTGACCTACGAGCAGTACTTC. This sequence encodes CASSELSGTSVTYEQYF.

This chain uses TRBV7-9 with TRBJ1-1; D perhaps matches TRBD1 (5 bases). Germline V gene lookup returns CDR1 SEHNR and CDR2 FQNEAQ (reference sequence). Trimming removed 4 bases at V and 2 bases at J, with 14 bases between. CDR3 length: 15 residues. The CDR3 loop reads CASSSLLTDNTEAFF. The CDR3 DNA is TGTGCCAGCAGCTCCTTACTGACAGATAACACTGAAGCTTTCTTT.

This clone was seen just once. The chain couples TRBV4-2 to TRBJ1-5, with TRBD1 matching over 9 bases. Germline V gene sequence: CDR1 LGHNA, CDR2 YNFKEQ. The CDR3 length is 19 residues. The J segment lost 1 base and the V segment lost 7 bases, leaving 17 bases of the junction unmatched. CDR3 nucleotides: TGTGCCAGCACCCGTCTGACAGGGGGGATCCTTCCAAGCAATCAGCCCCAGCATTTT. It yields the protein CASTRLTGGILPSNQPQHF.

V usage is TRBV29-1 and J usage is TRBJ2-7, with D possibly TRBD1 on 5 matching bases. The CDR3 length is 13 residues. V lost 6 bases, J lost 3 bases, and 15 bases lay in between. Germline CDR1 reads SQVTM; CDR2 reads ANQGSEA. The CDR3 DNA is TGCAGCGTCCCCACCGGGCAGGGCTACGAGCAGTACTTC. Translated, it gives CSVPTGQGYEQYF.

The chain recombines TRBV10-3 with TRBJ1-3; no firm D call. The CDR3 is made up of 12 amino acids. Germline loops: CDR1 ENHRY, CDR2 SYGVKD. V was cut by 6 bases and J by 4 bases, with 7 bases left in between. For the CDR3, the DNA is TGTGCCATCAGAACAAGAGGAAACACCATATATTTT. This encodes CAIRTRGNTIYF.

This chain uses TRBV28 with TRBJ1-5; D possibly corresponds to TRBD1 (6 bases). Per germline, CDR1 MDHEN and CDR2 SYDVKM. V was shortened by 5 bases and J by 7 bases, with 9 bases between the two germline ends. The length of the CDR3 is 12 residues. This CDR3 reads CASSQGSQPQHF. As DNA, the CDR3 is TGTGCCAGCAGTCAGGGGTCCCAGCCCCAGCATTTT.

The V gene is TRBV19, the J gene TRBJ2-2, with D possibly TRBD1 on 6 matching bases. Trimming cost V 6 bases and J 4 bases, with 12 bases left between them. This CDR3 has 14 amino acids. Germline lookup yields CDR1 LNHDA and CDR2 SQIVND (reference sequence). DNA for the CDR3: TGTGCCAGTAGCCGGGACATCCCCACCGGGGAGCTGTTTTTT. Protein product: CASSRDIPTGELFF.

The V call is TRBV5-4, the J call TRBJ2-5; D might be TRBD2 (7 bases). Germline assignment: CDR1 SGHNT and CDR2 YYREEE (reference sequence). The CDR3 runs to 14 residues. V was shortened by 10 bases and J by 0 bases, with 16 bases between the two germline ends. CDR3 residues: CAGGSGTYQETQYF. The CDR3 nucleotides read TGTGCCGGGGGCAGCGGGACATACCAAGAGACCCAGTACTTC.

J is TRBJ1-2 and V is TRBV11-2; weak D call: TRBD1 (6 bases). V lost 5 bases, J lost 4 bases, and 17 bases lay in between. Germline CDR1 SGHAT, CDR2 FQNNGV. This CDR3 region has 15 residues. CDR3 loop: CASSPGQPTPYGYTF. CDR3 nucleotides: TGTGCCAGCAGCCCTGGACAGCCAACCCCCTATGGCTACACCTTC.

J is TRBJ1-2 and V is TRBV12-3 or TRBV12-4; 7 bases agree with TRBD1. The ends lost 3 bases at V and 4 bases at J; junction bases unmatched: 2. This CDR3 is built from 13 residues. DNA for the CDR3: TGTGCCAGCAGTTTTTGGACAGGCTATGGCTACACCTTC. This gives the protein CASSFWTGYGYTF.

The J gene is TRBJ1-3, the V gene TRBV5-1, with D unclear. The CDR3 covers 14 residues. V shed 0 bases and J shed 0 bases, with 4 bases lying between them. From germline, CDR1 is SGHRS and CDR2 YFSETQ. CDR3 amino acids: CASSLANSGNTIYF. CDR3 coding DNA: TGCGCCAGCAGCTTGGCCAACTCTGGAAACACCATATATTTT.

V is TRBV29-1 and J is TRBJ2-2; 10 positions agree with TRBD1. V was clipped by 4 bases and J by 4 bases; unmatched bases: 6. The CDR3 consists of 15 residues. Germline V gives CDR1 SQVTM, CDR2 ANQGSEA. DNA for the CDR3: TGCAGCGTTGCGGGGGACAGGGGCTCCACCGGGGAGCTGTTTTTT. This encodes CSVAGDRGSTGELFF.

Turning to this clone: Compared with germline, one end of the junction differs, possibly owing to a read error. This chain links TRBV6-1 with TRBJ1-6, with a weak D call TRBD1 (6 bases). The CDR3 covers 16 residues. CDR1 and CDR2 from the germline V gene are MNHNS and SASEGT. The CDR3 loop is CASSEGKNRANSPLHF. The CDR3 bases are TGTGCCAGCAGCGAAGGGAAGAACAGGGCCAATTCACCCCTCCACTTT.

This sequence joins TRBV27 and TRBJ2-4, with no clear D. V shed 2 bases and J shed 0 bases, with 11 bases lying between them. The V gene's germline CDR1 is MNHEY and CDR2 SMNVEV (reference sequence). The CDR3 consists of 16 residues. CDR3 sequence: CASSLRSEIAKNIQYF. The DNA for the CDR3 is TGTGCCAGCAGTTTACGGTCGGAGATAGCCAAAAACATTCAGTACTTC.

The CDR3 spells CASSFTVSDTQYF. CDR3 DNA sequence: TGTGCCAGCAGTTTTACGGTTTCAGATACGCAGTATTTT. The chain couples TRBV27 to TRBJ2-3; D is unclear. V dropped 3 bases and J dropped 4 bases, with 8 bases sitting between them. The CDR3 consists of 13 residues. The germline gives CDR1 MNHEY, CDR2 SMNVEV (reference sequence).

The chain has TRBV29-1 and TRBJ1-2; D ambiguous. Germline V gene data show CDR1 as SQVTM and CDR2 as ANQGSEA. The CDR3 has 13 amino acids. V lost 4 bases to trimming and J lost 3 bases, with 12 bases between them. As DNA, the CDR3 is TGCAGCGTTGTACCTCGCGGGGACTATGGCTACACCTTC. Its translation is CSVVPRGDYGYTF.

The chain combines TRBV20-1 with TRBJ2-1; no clear D gene. The CDR3 length is 9 residues. V was trimmed by 3 bases and J by 10 bases, leaving 4 bases between them. Germline V gene sequence: CDR1 DFQATT, CDR2 SNEGSKA (reference sequence). The CDR3 DNA is TGCAGTGCTAGGGAGGAGCAGTTCTTC. Translating gives CSAREEQFF.

V usage is TRBV2 and J usage is TRBJ2-2, with 9 bases aligning to TRBD2. The CDR3 totals 15 residues. Germline lookup yields CDR1 SNHLY and CDR2 FYNNEI. The J segment lost 4 bases and the V segment lost 6 bases, leaving 6 bases of the junction unmatched. In DNA form, the CDR3 reads TGTGCCAGCAGCCGACTAGCGGAGGCCACCGGGGAGCTGTTTTTT. Its translation: CASSRLAEATGELFF.

The rearrangement links TRBV6-6 to TRBJ2-1; D possibly matches TRBD1 or TRBD2 (5 bases each). With 5 bases removed from V and 6 bases from J, the gap between germline ends came to 17 bases. The CDR3 is 15 residues long. CDR1 MNHNY and CDR2 SVGAGI come from the germline V gene (reference sequence). CDR3 protein: CASSHRTGAGNEQFF. The CDR3, as DNA: TGTGCCAGCAGTCACCGGACCGGGGCCGGCAATGAGCAGTTCTTC.

This rearrangement joins TRBV10-2 to TRBJ2-1; no firm D call. Germline loops: CDR1 WSHSY, CDR2 SAAADI. The length of the CDR3 is 14 residues. Trimming left V 6 bases short and J 0 bases short, with 9 bases between. In DNA form, the CDR3 reads TGCGCCAGCAGGGGCGGTAGCTCCTACAATGAGCAGTTCTTC. Its protein product is CASRGGSSYNEQFF.

J is TRBJ1-3 and V is TRBV9, with D maybe TRBD1 (6 bases). V lost 2 bases and J lost 7, with 31 bases in between. This CDR3 has 20 amino acids. Germline V gives CDR1 SGDLS, CDR2 YYNGEE. CDR3 bases: TGTGCCAGCAGCGTGGATGGGGGGACATCATTGCTCCTCACCCGGAACACCATATATTTT. Amino acids: CASSVDGGTSLLLTRNTIYF.

The V gene is TRBV2, the J gene TRBJ1-1, with D possibly TRBD1 on 6 matching bases. CDR1 SNHLY and CDR2 FYNNEI come from the germline V gene. V shed 10 bases and J shed 4 bases, with 13 bases lying between them. This CDR3 is built from 12 residues. CDR3 region: CAIRGRATEAFF. The CDR3 DNA reads as TGTGCCATCAGGGGCCGGGCCACTGAAGCTTTCTTT.

This clone has just a few counts. This chain connects TRBV10-1 to TRBJ2-7, with TRBD2 identical over 10 bases. Germline CDR1 and CDR2: WNHNN and SYGVQD (reference sequence). The V and J ends lost 5 bases and 4 bases, in that order; junction bases with no gene match: 5. This CDR3 is built from 14 residues. CDR3 protein: CASSLAGGGYEQYF. CDR3 bases: TGCGCCAGCAGTTTAGCGGGAGGAGGTTACGAGCAGTACTTC.

The chain has TRBV11-2 and TRBJ1-4; TRBD1 matches at 8 bases. Germline V CDR1 and CDR2: SGHAT, FQNNGV. The CDR3 length is 13 residues. The V segment lost 5 bases and the J segment 10 bases; nucleotides outside the gene matches: 6. The CDR3 here is CASSLGGTGKLFF. CDR3 nucleotide sequence: TGTGCCAGCAGCCTGGGCGGGACAGGAAAACTGTTTTTT.

The chain combines TRBV7-9 with TRBJ1-1; D may be TRBD1 (5 bases). V dropped 5 bases and J dropped 4 bases, with 11 bases sitting between them. The CDR3 has 13 residues. The germline V gene encodes CDR1 SEHNR and CDR2 FQNEAQ (reference sequence). The DNA of the CDR3 is TGTGCCAGCAGCCAGACAGTCCTCACTGAAGCTTTCTTT. Encoded protein: CASSQTVLTEAFF. Together with reference TRBV7-9 and TRBJ1-1, the CDR3 gives the full variable domain: DTGVSQNPRHKITKRGQNVTFRCDPISEHNRLYWYRQTLGQGPEFLTYFQNEAQLEKSRLLSDRFSAERPKGSFSTLEIQRTEQGDSAMYLCASSQTVLTEAFFGQGTRLTVV.

The CDR3 loop is CASSQEGRAGYEQYF. The CDR3 region has the DNA TGTGCCAGCAGCCAAGAGGGCAGGGCCGGCTACGAGCAGTACTTC. The V and J genes are TRBV4-2 and TRBJ2-7; possibly TRBD1 for D (5 bases). Trimming shortened V by 0 bases and J by 3 bases, and 12 bases separated the two germline ends. The CDR3 covers 15 residues. The V gene's germline CDR1 is LGHNA and CDR2 YNFKEQ.

The CDR3 DNA follows: TGTGCCAGCAGCTTGTGGGCAGGGGGTAACAATCAGCCCCAGCATTTT. Its protein is CASSLWAGGNNQPQHF. The rearrangement joins TRBV5-5 to TRBJ1-5, with 7 bases identical to TRBD1. The junction had 7 bases not matched to a gene; V was cut back by 1 base and J by 3 bases. CDR3 length equals 16 residues. The germline V gene encodes CDR1 SGHKS and CDR2 YYEKEE (reference sequence).

The chain recombines TRBV2 with TRBJ1-1; D might be TRBD1 (5 bases). The germline V and J ends were trimmed by 6 bases and 1 base, with 21 bases remaining between them. Germline CDR1 reads SNHLY; CDR2 reads FYNNEI. There are 17 residues in the CDR3. The CDR3 protein is CASRLDPGRERNTEAFF. The CDR3 nucleotides are TGTGCCAGCAGGCTCGACCCGGGACGGGAGAGGAACACTGAAGCTTTCTTT.

The chain employs TRBV9 and TRBJ2-3; D is unresolved. V was shortened by 0 bases and J by 4 bases, with 6 bases between the two germline ends. Per the germline V gene, CDR1 is SGDLS and CDR2 is YYNGEE. This CDR3 is 13 amino acids long. The CDR3 sequence is CASSVAEPDTQYF. CDR3 DNA sequence: TGTGCCAGCAGCGTAGCAGAGCCAGATACGCAGTATTTT.